These 31 T cell receptor beta chains came from one sample sequenced in a study of OX40 agonist ivuxolimab in advanced cancers. The protocol was immunoSEQ multiplex PCR, while the TCRdb copy is restricted to in-frame clones and leaves out a portion. This sample has approximately 24,000 clones, with about 85% found just once. This specimen was CD4+ or CD8+ T cells sorted from blood, taken in a trial of the OX40 agonist ivuxolimab. These TCRs come from an adult with an advanced solid tumor such as melanoma, head and neck, liver or kidney cancer.

The chain employs TRBV7-2 and TRBJ1-1; D gene unclear. This CDR3 comprises 16 residues. In germline, CDR1 is SGHTA, CDR2 FQGNSA. With 1 base removed from V and 1 base from J, the gap between germline ends came to 13 bases. CDR3 amino acids: CASSLDGPTTNTEAFF. DNA for the CDR3: TGTGCCAGCAGCTTAGATGGTCCGACCACGAACACTGAAGCTTTCTTT.

The V and J genes are TRBV30 and TRBJ1-3; 12 bases match TRBD1. After removal of 8 bases from V and 3 bases from J, the junction contained 5 bases not matched to a gene. CDR1 is GTSNPN and CDR2 is SVGIG in the germline V gene (reference sequence). This CDR3 comprises 14 residues. CDR3 in amino acids: CAGGQGASGNTIYF. CDR3 coding DNA: TGTGCCGGGGGACAGGGGGCTAGTGGAAACACCATATATTTT.

V usage is TRBV19 and J usage is TRBJ2-1; 8 nucleotides line up with TRBD2. The junction had 12 bases not matched to a gene; V was cut back by 6 bases and J by 8 bases. The CDR3 has 15 amino acids. The germline gives CDR1 LNHDA, CDR2 SQIVND (reference sequence). Here the CDR3 DNA reads TGTGCCAGTAGCCGCTCCGGGACTAGGGGGGATGAGCAGTTCTTC. The encoded protein is CASSRSGTRGDEQFF.

The chain couples TRBV6-1 to TRBJ1-5; TRBD1 aligns across 7 bases. After removal of 0 bases from V and 0 bases from J, the junction contained 5 bases not matched to a gene. Germline V CDR1 and CDR2: MNHNS, SASEGT. This CDR3 is built from 17 residues. The CDR3 spells CASSEAGGGYSNQPQHF. The CDR3 nucleotides are TGTGCCAGCAGTGAAGCAGGGGGCGGGTATAGCAATCAGCCCCAGCATTTT.

This clone was found a few times. This rearrangement joins TRBV7-2 to TRBJ2-7; 9 positions agree with TRBD1. V lost 5 bases, J lost 4 bases, and 12 bases stayed unmatched. Germline loops: CDR1 SGHTA, CDR2 FQGNSA. CDR3 length: 16 amino acids. The CDR3 loop reads CASSPGRDRVRYEQYF. CDR3 nucleotides: TGTGCCAGCAGCCCAGGTCGGGACAGGGTGAGATACGAGCAGTACTTC.

The V and J genes are TRBV7-2 and TRBJ2-5; 9 bases line up with TRBD1. Germline V CDR1 and CDR2: SGHTA, FQGNSA. The CDR3 is 14 amino acids. The V gene end was trimmed by 3 bases and the J gene end by 5 bases; junction bases not matched to a gene: 4. CDR3 amino acids: CASSLDRGGETQYF. The CDR3 DNA follows: TGTGCCAGCAGCTTGGACAGGGGCGGGGAGACCCAGTACTTC.

This clone occurred once. The CDR3 here is CASSVVGGGSSTDTQYF. CDR3 DNA: TGTGCCAGCAGCGTAGTTGGCGGGGGGAGTAGCACAGATACGCAGTATTTT. The chain recombines TRBV9 with TRBJ2-3; 8 nucleotides agree with TRBD2. Germline V gives CDR1 SGDLS, CDR2 YYNGEE. The CDR3 consists of 17 residues. With 0 bases clipped from V and 0 bases from J, the junction kept 6 bases outside the gene matches.

This clone was recorded a few times. The chain recombines TRBV10-3 with TRBJ2-5, with D unclear. V shed 2 bases and J shed 1 base, with 2 bases lying between them. The CDR3 is 12 residues long. In germline, CDR1 is ENHRY, CDR2 SYGVKD. CDR3 sequence: CAISEAQETQYF. CDR3 nucleotides: TGTGCCATCAGTGAGGCCCAAGAGACCCAGTACTTC.

This sequence joins TRBV7-3 and TRBJ2-1; D not certain. V gave up 5 bases and J gave up 0 bases, with 11 bases separating them. This CDR3 contains 15 residues. Germline CDR1 is SGHTA and CDR2 is FQGTGA. As DNA, the CDR3 is TGTGCCAGCAGCCTACTGGGAAGCTCCTACAATGAGCAGTTCTTC. It encodes CASSLLGSSYNEQFF.

This clone was found a few times. J is TRBJ2-7 and V is TRBV4-2, with TRBD2 as a possible D gene (5 bases). Germline lookup yields CDR1 LGHNA and CDR2 YNFKEQ. CDR3 length: 16 amino acids. V lost 0 bases and J lost 0, with 12 bases in between. This chain's CDR3 is CASSQEGGLASYEQYF. CDR3 in DNA: TGTGCCAGCAGCCAAGAAGGAGGACTGGCCTCCTACGAGCAGTACTTC.

The chain couples TRBV9 to TRBJ1-6; D gene uncertain. V lost 2 bases and J lost 5, with 8 bases in between. The CDR3 has 14 amino acids. Germline V lookup: CDR1 SGDLS, CDR2 YYNGEE. For the CDR3, the DNA is TGTGCCAGCAGCGTTGGAGCTGATAATTCACCCCTCCACTTT. Encoded protein: CASSVGADNSPLHF.

V and J are TRBV7-6 and TRBJ1-2, with 9 bases lining up with TRBD1. The V and J ends lost 4 bases and 4 bases, in that order; junction bases with no gene match: 1. Per germline, CDR1 SGHVS and CDR2 FNYEAQ. CDR3 length: 13 amino acids. The chain's CDR3 is CASSSGQGYGYTF. The CDR3 DNA follows: TGTGCCAGCAGCTCGGGACAGGGCTATGGCTACACCTTC.

The rearrangement uses TRBV19 and TRBJ1-5, with 7 bases lining up with TRBD1. Trimming cost V 4 bases and J 0 bases; bases outside gene matches: 12. Germline loops: CDR1 LNHDA, CDR2 SQIVND (reference sequence). CDR3 length: 18 amino acids. The CDR3 bases are TGTGCCAGTAGTACCCCCGAGGCAGGGGGAGCTAGCAATCAGCCCCAGCATTTT. Its translation: CASSTPEAGGASNQPQHF.

This chain links TRBV19 with TRBJ1-2, with 11 bases fitting TRBD1. CDR1 LNHDA and CDR2 SQIVND come from the germline V gene (reference sequence). The CDR3 consists of 15 residues. V lost 6 bases, J lost 2 bases, and 5 bases stayed unmatched. CDR3 sequence: CASRKGQGVNYGYTF. The CDR3 DNA reads as TGTGCCAGTAGAAAGGGACAGGGGGTCAACTATGGCTACACCTTC.

As regards this clone: A much larger clone lies one base from this, so it may be a read error. The same CDR3 can be traced to other DNA sequences in this sample. The chain combines TRBV7-8 with TRBJ1-3, with unresolved D. The CDR3 runs 15 residues. Germline lookup yields CDR1 SGHVS and CDR2 FQNEAQ. V was shortened by 3 bases and J by 0 bases, with 9 bases between the two germline ends. DNA for the CDR3: TGTGCCAGCAGCTTTGGCGAGGCCTCTGGAAACACCATATATTTT. Translated: CASSFGEASGNTIYF.

The V and J genes are TRBV4-3 and TRBJ2-7; 12 bases agree with TRBD2. This CDR3 spans 20 amino acids. Germline V lookup: CDR1 LGHNA, CDR2 YSLEER. V lost 0 bases to trimming and J lost 5 bases; unmatched junction nucleotides: 17. The CDR3 loop reads CASSQDSGASGGAIRDEQYF. The CDR3 DNA follows: TGCGCCAGCAGCCAAGACTCCGGGGCTAGCGGGGGGGCCATCCGAGACGAGCAGTACTTC.

The J gene is TRBJ1-4, the V gene TRBV18, with 8 bases identical to TRBD1. J lost 5 bases, V lost 2 bases, and 4 bases had no gene match. Germline CDR1 and CDR2: KGHSH and LQKENI. The length of the CDR3 is 15 residues. CDR3 in amino acids: CASSPGTGVNEKLFF. As DNA, the CDR3 is TGTGCCAGCTCACCAGGGACAGGTGTCAATGAAAAACTGTTTTTT.

The J gene is TRBJ2-5, the V gene TRBV6-5; TRBD2 matches at 8 bases. CDR1 is MNHEY and CDR2 is SVGAGI in the germline V gene. The CDR3 runs to 13 residues. V was pared by 6 bases and J by 2 bases, with 2 bases of the junction left unmatched. CDR3 in DNA: TGTGCCAGCAGAACGGGGGGGCAAGAGACCCAGTACTTC. Translation: CASRTGGQETQYF.

V usage is TRBV4-2 and J usage is TRBJ2-3; D is unresolved. The CDR3 has 15 amino acids. The V gene lost 5 bases and the J gene lost 2 bases, with 14 bases spanning the gap. Per the germline V gene, CDR1 is LGHNA and CDR2 is YNFKEQ. As DNA, the CDR3 is TGTGCCAGCAGCTTATCTGCTAACCCCACAGATACGCAGTATTTT. Protein sequence: CASSLSANPTDTQYF.

The chain couples TRBV7-8 to TRBJ2-5, with D perhaps given as TRBD1 or TRBD2 (5 bases each). This CDR3 region has 17 residues. Between the trimmed V and J ends, which lost 7 bases and 5 bases, there was a span of 26 bases. Germline V CDR1 and CDR2: SGHVS, FQNEAQ. The CDR3 nucleotides read TGTGCCAGCACCCGAAGGGGAGTAGAGAGGTGGTTGGAGACCCAGTACTTC. This gives the protein CASTRRGVERWLETQYF. Looking up the rest from reference TRBV7-8 and TRBJ2-5 gives the full variable domain: GAGVSQSPRYKVAKRGQDVALRCDPISGHVSLFWYQQALGQGPEFLTYFQNEAQLDKSGLPSDRFFAERPEGSVSTLKIQRTQQEDSAVYLCASTRRGVERWLETQYFGPGTRLLVL.

The CDR3: CASSSGLAGAGETQYF. The CDR3 coding sequence is TGTGCCAGCAGCTCAGGACTAGCGGGAGCTGGTGAGACCCAGTACTTC. The chain carries TRBV9 and TRBJ2-5, with 13 nucleotides matching TRBD2. The CDR3 spans 16 residues. The V gene's germline CDR1 is SGDLS and CDR2 YYNGEE. Unmatched junction bases numbered 8, after V lost 4 bases and J lost 5 bases.

The chain has TRBV2 and TRBJ2-1; 7 bases line up with TRBD2. Germline lookup yields CDR1 SNHLY and CDR2 FYNNEI. J lost 14 bases, V lost 4 bases, and 8 bases had no gene match. This CDR3 spans 12 amino acids. The CDR3 region is CASSGASGWEFF. The CDR3 coding sequence is TGTGCCAGCAGTGGGGCTAGCGGTTGGGAGTTCTTC.

The chain couples TRBV10-3 to TRBJ1-6, with D possibly being TRBD1 (6 bases). CDR1 is ENHRY and CDR2 is SYGVKD in the germline V gene. This CDR3 has 14 amino acids. V lost 7 bases, J lost 10 bases, and 17 bases lay in between. Here the CDR3 reads CAIKQAGETSPLHF. The CDR3 region has the DNA TGTGCCATCAAACAGGCAGGGGAAACCTCACCCCTCCACTTT.

V is TRBV6-5 and J is TRBJ2-2, with D hard to call. The CDR3 contains 14 residues. Trimming removed 6 bases at V and 0 bases at J, with 8 bases between. Germline V gene data show CDR1 as MNHEY and CDR2 as SVGAGI. CDR3 amino acids: CASRGHSNTGELFF. CDR3 bases: TGTGCCAGCAGAGGGCACTCGAACACCGGGGAGCTGTTTTTT.

This rearrangement joins TRBV7-9 to TRBJ2-3; D is unclear. V lost 6 bases to trimming and J lost 2 bases, with 9 bases between them. The CDR3 is 13 residues long. Germline values: CDR1 SEHNR, CDR2 FQNEAQ (reference sequence). The CDR3 sequence: CASRPSFTDTQYF. In DNA form, the CDR3 reads TGTGCCAGCAGACCTTCCTTCACAGATACGCAGTATTTT.

The rearrangement uses TRBV6-6 and TRBJ1-1, with 7 bases lining up with TRBD1. This CDR3 is built from 15 residues. With V trimmed by 4 bases and J by 5 bases, 10 bases remained unmatched. CDR1 is MNHNY and CDR2 is SVGAGI in the germline V gene (reference sequence). CDR3 amino acids: CASSSLQGSRTEAFF. DNA of the CDR3: TGTGCCAGCAGTTCCCTACAGGGGAGTAGGACTGAAGCTTTCTTT.

This chain connects TRBV5-8 to TRBJ1-3, with no clear D. The CDR3 is made up of 17 amino acids. V lost 1 base and J lost 0, with 14 bases in between. CDR1 is SGHTS and CDR2 is YDEGEE in the germline V gene. The chain's CDR3 is CASSLMGKVNSGNTIYF. The CDR3 DNA follows: TGTGCCAGCAGCTTGATGGGGAAGGTTAACTCTGGAAACACCATATATTTT. The full variable domain, rest sourced from reference TRBV5-8 and TRBJ1-3, is EAGVTQSPTHLIKTRGQQATLRCSPISGHTSVYWYQQALGLGLQFLLWYDEGEERNRGNFPPRFSGRQFPNYSSELNVNALELEDSALYLCASSLMGKVNSGNTIYFGEGSWLTVV.

This clone was observed once. J is TRBJ1-4 and V is TRBV19; D gene uncertain. Trimming pared 6 bases from V and 0 bases from J, leaving 14 bases between. Looked up from germline, CDR1 is LNHDA and CDR2 is SQIVND (reference sequence). The length of the CDR3 is 16 residues. This CDR3 is CASRPQELATNEKLFF. DNA of the CDR3: TGTGCCAGTAGGCCCCAGGAACTTGCAACTAATGAAAAACTGTTTTTT. The full variable domain, rest sourced from reference TRBV19 and TRBJ1-4, is DGGITQSPKYLFRKEGQNVTLSCEQNLNHDAMYWYRQDPGQGLRLIYYSQIVNDFQKGDIAEGYSVSREKKESFPLTVTSAQKNPTAFYLCASRPQELATNEKLFFGSGTQLSVL.

The V gene is TRBV29-1, the J gene TRBJ2-1; D may match TRBD1 or TRBD2 (5 bases each). Germline-derived CDR1 and CDR2 are SQVTM and ANQGSEA. Trimming pared 6 bases from V and 13 bases from J, leaving 16 bases between. This CDR3 region has 11 residues. CDR3 protein: CSVATGARQFF. The CDR3 nucleotides are TGCAGCGTGGCAACCGGGGCCAGACAGTTCTTC.

The chain has TRBV27 and TRBJ1-5; 8 bases map to TRBD1. The CDR3 runs 17 residues. Germline CDR1 and CDR2: MNHEY and SMNVEV (reference sequence). With V trimmed by 6 bases and J by 1 base, 11 bases remained unmatched. CDR3 coding DNA: TGTGCCAGCAGCAATTATATCAGGGGGCAGAGCAATCAGCCCCAGCATTTT. It yields the protein CASSNYIRGQSNQPQHF.

This chain connects TRBV21-1 to TRBJ1-1. TRBV21-1 is termed a pseudogene. The CDR3 length is 15 residues. CDR3 amino acids: CASTKRSGGRTEAFF. The CDR3, as DNA: TGTGCCAGCACCAAAAGATCGGGGGGTCGGACTGAAGCTTTCTTT.